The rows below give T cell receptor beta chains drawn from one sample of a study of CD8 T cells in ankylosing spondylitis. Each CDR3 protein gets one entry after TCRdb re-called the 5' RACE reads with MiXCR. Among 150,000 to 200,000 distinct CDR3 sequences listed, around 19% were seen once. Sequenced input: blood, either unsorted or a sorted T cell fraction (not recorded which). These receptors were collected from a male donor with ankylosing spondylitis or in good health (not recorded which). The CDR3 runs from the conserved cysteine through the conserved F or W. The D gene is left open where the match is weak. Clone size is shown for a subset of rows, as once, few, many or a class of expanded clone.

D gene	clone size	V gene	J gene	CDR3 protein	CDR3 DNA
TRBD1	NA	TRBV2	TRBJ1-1	CASSAGGPEAFF	TGTGCCAGCAGTGCAGGGGGCCCTGAAGCTTTCTTT
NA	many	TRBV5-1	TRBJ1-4	CASSLRADLNEKLFF	TGCGCCAGCAGCTTGCGGGCAGATCTGAATGAAAAACTGTTTTTT
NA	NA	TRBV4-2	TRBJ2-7	CASNQGLKDTAYEQYF	TGTGCCAGCAACCAAGGACTCAAGGACACCGCCTACGAGCAGTACTTC
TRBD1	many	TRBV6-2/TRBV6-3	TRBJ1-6	CASNPLDRDASPLHF	TGTGCCAGCAACCCCCTGGACAGGGATGCTTCACCCCTCCACTTT
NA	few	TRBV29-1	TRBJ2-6	CSVTGPGANVLTF	TGCAGCGTAACAGGGCCTGGGGCCAACGTCCTGACTTTC
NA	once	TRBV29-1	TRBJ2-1	CSVRGRNEQFF	TGCAGCGTTAGGGGCCGCAATGAGCAGTTCTTC
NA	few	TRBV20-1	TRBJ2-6	CSAREKSGANVLTF	TGCAGTGCTAGAGAGAAATCTGGGGCCAACGTCCTGACTTTC
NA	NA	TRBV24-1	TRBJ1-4	CATSASGYHGDEKLFF	TGTGCCACCAGTGCCTCCGGCTACCACGGGGATGAAAAACTGTTTTTT
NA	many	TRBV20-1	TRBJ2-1	CSAAGDTHNEQFF	TGCAGTGCGGCCGGGGACACTCACAATGAGCAGTTCTTC
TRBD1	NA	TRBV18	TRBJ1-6	CASSPDRVESPLHF	TGTGCCAGCTCGCCTGACAGGGTCGAATCACCCCTCCACTTT
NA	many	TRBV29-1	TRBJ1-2	CSVEVLKRVGYGYTF	TGCAGCGTTGAAGTATTGAAGAGGGTTGGCTATGGCTACACCTTC
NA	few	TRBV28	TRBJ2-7	CASSRTAGQYF	TGTGCCAGCAGTAGGACGGCAGGGCAGTACTTC
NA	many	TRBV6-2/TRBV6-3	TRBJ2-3	CASTRGDTDTQYF	TGTGCCAGCACCCGAGGGGACACAGATACGCAGTATTTT
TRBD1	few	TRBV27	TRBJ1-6	CASSYGQGRYNSPLHF	TGTGCCAGCAGTTACGGACAGGGCCGTTATAATTCACCCCTCCACTTT
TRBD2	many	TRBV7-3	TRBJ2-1	CASSFLAGNPSSYNEQFF	TGTGCCAGCAGCTTTCTAGCGGGGAACCCTAGCTCCTACAATGAGCAGTTCTTC
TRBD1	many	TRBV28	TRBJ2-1	CASSSGQDWDEQFF	TGTGCCAGCAGTTCGGGACAGGATTGGGATGAGCAGTTCTTC
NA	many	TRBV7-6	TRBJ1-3	CASSPGPGSGNTIYF	TGTGCCAGCAGCCCAGGGCCGGGCTCTGGAAACACCATATATTTT
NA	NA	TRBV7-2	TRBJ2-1	CASSLNLANEQFF	TGTGCCAGCAGCTTGAACTTGGCCAATGAGCAGTTCTTC
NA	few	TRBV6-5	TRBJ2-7	CASSYSTFLRAPSQQYF	TGTGCCAGCAGTTACTCGACGTTCTTGCGGGCCCCCAGCCAGCAGTACTTC
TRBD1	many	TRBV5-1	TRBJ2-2	CASRVGDRLTGELFF	TGCGCCAGCAGGGTCGGGGACAGACTCACCGGGGAGCTGTTTTTT
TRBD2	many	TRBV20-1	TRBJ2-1	CSARSGALAGRNEQFF	TGCAGTGCTAGGTCGGGAGCCCTAGCGGGACGAAATGAGCAGTTCTTC
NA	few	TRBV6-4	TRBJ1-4	CASSREGNEKLFF	TGTGCCAGCAGCCGAGAGGGCAATGAAAAACTGTTTTTT
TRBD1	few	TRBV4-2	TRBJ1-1	CASSQQQGAPNTEAFF	TGTGCCAGCAGCCAACAACAGGGGGCGCCTAACACTGAAGCTTTCTTT
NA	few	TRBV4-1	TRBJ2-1	CASSRGLNEQFF	TGCGCCAGCAGCCGCGGACTGAATGAGCAGTTCTTC
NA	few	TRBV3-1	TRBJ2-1	CASRRRGYNEQFF	TGTGCCAGCAGAAGACGTGGGTACAATGAGCAGTTCTTC
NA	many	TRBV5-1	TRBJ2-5	CASSLGPQETQYF	TGCGCCAGCAGCTTGGGTCCCCAAGAGACCCAGTACTTC
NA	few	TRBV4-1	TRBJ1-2	CASSQVLDYGYTF	TGCGCCAGCAGCCAAGTCTTAGACTATGGCTACACCTTC
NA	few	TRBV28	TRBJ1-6	CASSLGSSYNSPLHF	TGTGCCAGCAGTTTGGGTAGCTCCTATAATTCACCCCTCCACTTT
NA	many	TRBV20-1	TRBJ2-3	CSAPRESTQYF	TGCAGTGCTCCGAGGGAGTCTACGCAGTATTTT
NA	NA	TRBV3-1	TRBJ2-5	CASSQPQGTQETQYF	TGTGCCAGCAGCCAACCTCAGGGGACCCAAGAGACCCAGTACTTC
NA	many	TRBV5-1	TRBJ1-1	CASSWGPGDHTEAFF	TGCGCCAGCAGCTGGGGGCCGGGAGATCACACTGAAGCTTTCTTT
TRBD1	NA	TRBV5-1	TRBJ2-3	CASSLRPGQGSVFTDTQYF	TGCGCCAGCAGCTTAAGACCGGGACAGGGGTCGGTCTTTACAGATACGCAGTATTTT
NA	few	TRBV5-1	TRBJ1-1	CASSQAGVPTEAFF	TGCGCCAGCAGCCAAGCGGGGGTTCCCACTGAAGCTTTCTTT
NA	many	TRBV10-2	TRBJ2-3	CASNTASTDTQYF	TGCGCCAGCAATACAGCGAGCACAGATACGCAGTATTTT
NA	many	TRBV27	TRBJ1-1	CASSPMGGALGNTEAFF	TGTGCCAGCAGTCCCATGGGCGGGGCCCTCGGGAACACTGAAGCTTTCTTT
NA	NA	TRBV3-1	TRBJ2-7	CASSRQYYEQYF	TGTGCCAGCAGCCGGCAATACTACGAGCAGTACTTC
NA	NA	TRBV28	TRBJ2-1	CASSRRAEQFF	TGTGCCAGCAGCCGACGTGCTGAGCAGTTCTTC
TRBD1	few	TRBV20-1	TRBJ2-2	CSARDHRGWNTGELFF	TGCAGTGCTAGAGATCACAGGGGATGGAACACCGGGGAGCTGTTTTTT
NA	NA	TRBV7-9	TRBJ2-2	CASSPARSVFSGELFF	TGTGCCAGCAGCCCGGCTAGATCCGTCTTTTCCGGGGAGCTGTTTTTT
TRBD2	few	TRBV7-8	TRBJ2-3	CASRSLAGGDTQYF	TGTGCCAGCAGATCACTAGCGGGAGGGGATACGCAGTATTTT
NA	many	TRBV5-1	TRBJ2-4	CASSLNWGKNIQYF	TGCGCCAGCAGCTTGAATTGGGGGAAAAACATTCAGTACTTC
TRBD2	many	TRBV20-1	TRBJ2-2	CIAPSGRGTGELFF	TGCATTGCTCCTAGCGGGAGAGGCACCGGGGAGCTGTTTTTT
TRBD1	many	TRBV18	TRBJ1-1	CASSSMASQGLNTEAFF	TGTGCCAGCTCATCTATGGCTTCACAGGGGTTGAACACTGAAGCTTTCTTT
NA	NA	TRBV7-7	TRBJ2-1	CASSLEEGANEQFF	TGTGCCAGCAGCTTAGAGGAGGGGGCCAATGAGCAGTTCTTC
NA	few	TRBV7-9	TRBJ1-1	CASSPAEGTEAFF	TGTGCCAGCAGCCCAGCTGAGGGCACTGAAGCTTTCTTT
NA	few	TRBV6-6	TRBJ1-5	CASRGRGNWPQHF	TGTGCCAGCAGAGGACGGGGAAATTGGCCCCAGCATTTT
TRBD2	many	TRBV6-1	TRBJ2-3	CASRRLAEDTDTQYF	TGTGCCAGCAGGAGACTAGCGGAAGACACAGATACGCAGTATTTT
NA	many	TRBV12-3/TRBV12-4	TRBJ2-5	CASSLLEGETQYF	TGTGCCAGCAGCCTATTAGAGGGTGAGACCCAGTACTTC
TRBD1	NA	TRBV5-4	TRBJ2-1	CASSLGDRGEQFF	TGTGCCAGCAGCTTAGGGGACAGGGGGGAGCAGTTCTTC
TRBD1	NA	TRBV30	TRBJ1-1	CAWSRDREAKAEAFF	TGTGCCTGGTCACGGGACAGGGAAGCAAAAGCTGAAGCTTTCTTT
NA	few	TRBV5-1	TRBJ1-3	CASSLMELNSGNTIYF	TGCGCCAGCAGCTTGATGGAACTGAACTCTGGAAACACCATATATTTT